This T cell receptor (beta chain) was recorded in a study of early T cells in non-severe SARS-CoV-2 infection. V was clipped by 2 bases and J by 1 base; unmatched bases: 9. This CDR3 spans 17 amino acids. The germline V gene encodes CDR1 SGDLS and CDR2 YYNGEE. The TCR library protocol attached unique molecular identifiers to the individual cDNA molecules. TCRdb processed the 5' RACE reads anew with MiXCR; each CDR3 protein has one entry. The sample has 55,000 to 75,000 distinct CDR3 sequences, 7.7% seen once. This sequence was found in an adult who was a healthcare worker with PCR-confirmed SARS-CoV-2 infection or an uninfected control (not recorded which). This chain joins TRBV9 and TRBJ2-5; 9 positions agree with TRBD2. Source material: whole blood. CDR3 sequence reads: CASSVSRRAGGQETQYF. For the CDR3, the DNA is TGTGCCAGCAGCGTCAGCAGGCGAGCGGGAGGCCAAGAGACCCAGTACTTC. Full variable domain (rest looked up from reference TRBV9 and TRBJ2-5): DSGVTQTPKHLITATGQRVTLRCSPRSGDLSVYWYQQSLDQGLQFLIQYYNGEERAKGNILERFSAQQFPDLHSELNLSSLELGDSALYFCASSVSRRAGGQETQYFGPGTRLLVL.